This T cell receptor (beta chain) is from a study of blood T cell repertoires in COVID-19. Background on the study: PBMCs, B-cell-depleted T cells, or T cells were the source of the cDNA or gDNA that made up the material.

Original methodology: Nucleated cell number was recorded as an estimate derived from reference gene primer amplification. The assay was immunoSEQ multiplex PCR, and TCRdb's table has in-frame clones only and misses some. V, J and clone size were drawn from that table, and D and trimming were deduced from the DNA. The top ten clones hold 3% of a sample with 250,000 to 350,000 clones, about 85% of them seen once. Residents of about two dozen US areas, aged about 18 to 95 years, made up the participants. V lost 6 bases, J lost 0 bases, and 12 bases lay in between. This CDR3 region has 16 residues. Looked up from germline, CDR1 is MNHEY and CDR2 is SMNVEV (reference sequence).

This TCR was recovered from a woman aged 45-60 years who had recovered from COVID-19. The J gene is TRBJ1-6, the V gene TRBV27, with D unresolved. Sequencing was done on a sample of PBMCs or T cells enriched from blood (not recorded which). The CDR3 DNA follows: TGTGCCAGCAGCACTCTGCTAAGCTCCTATAATTCACCCCTCCACTTT. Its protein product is CASSTLLSSYNSPLHF.